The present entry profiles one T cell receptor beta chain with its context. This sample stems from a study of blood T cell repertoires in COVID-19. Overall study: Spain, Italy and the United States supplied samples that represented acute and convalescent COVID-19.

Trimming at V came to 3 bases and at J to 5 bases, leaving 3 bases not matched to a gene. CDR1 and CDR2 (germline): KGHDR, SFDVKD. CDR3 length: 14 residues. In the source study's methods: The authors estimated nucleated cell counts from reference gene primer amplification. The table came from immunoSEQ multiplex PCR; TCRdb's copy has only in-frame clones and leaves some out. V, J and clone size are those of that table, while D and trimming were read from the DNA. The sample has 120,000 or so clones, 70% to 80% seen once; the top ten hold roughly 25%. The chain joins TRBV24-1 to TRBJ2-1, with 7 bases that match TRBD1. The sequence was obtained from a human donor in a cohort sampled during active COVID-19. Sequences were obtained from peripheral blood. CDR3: CATSDLDRNNEQFF. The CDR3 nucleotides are TGTGCCACCAGTGATCTGGACAGGAACAATGAGCAGTTCTTC.